One and the same sample provided the 17 T cell receptor beta chains below, sequenced in a study of T-cell reconstitution after alpha-beta-depleted transplantation in children. Unique molecular identifiers were incorporated when the TCRbeta library was constructed. TCRdb passed the PCR reads through MiXCR, listing each CDR3 protein once. The sample carries about 600,000 distinct CDR3 sequences, 10% recorded once. This specimen consisted of PBMCs from the stem cell graft donor, obtained from the stem cell graft. These receptors all come from a human donor who donated a stem cell graft to a child with acute myeloid leukemia.

This clonotype was recorded many times. V usage is TRBV29-1 and J usage is TRBJ1-1; a possible D gene is TRBD1 (5 bases). Looked up from germline, CDR1 is SQVTM and CDR2 is ANQGSEA. Trimming left V 3 bases short and J 2 bases short, with 10 bases between. The CDR3 sequence is 13 residues long. CDR3: CSVDRELNTEAFF. The CDR3 region has the DNA TGCAGCGTTGACAGGGAGTTAAACACTGAAGCTTTCTTT. Drawing the rest from reference TRBV29-1 and TRBJ1-1, the complete variable domain is SAVISQKPSRDICQRGTSLTIQCQVDSQVTMMFWYRQQPGQSLTLIATANQGSEATYESGFVIDKFPISRPNLTFSTLTVSNMSPEDSSIYLCSVDRELNTEAFFGQGTRLTVV.

V and J are TRBV13 and TRBJ1-4, with 8 bases identical to TRBD1. J was trimmed by 7 bases and V by 5 bases; bases with no gene match: 9. CDR1 and CDR2 from the germline V gene are PRHDT and FYEKMQ (reference sequence). This CDR3 contains 15 residues. DNA of the CDR3: TGTGCCAGCAGCAGGACAGGGTCAGGGGGTGAAAAACTGTTTTTT. Protein: CASSRTGSGGEKLFF. Filled out from reference TRBV13 and TRBJ1-4, the complete variable domain reads AAGVIQSPRHLIKEKRETATLKCYPIPRHDTVYWYQQGPGQDPQFLISFYEKMQSDKGSIPDRFSAQQFSDYHSELNMSSLELGDSALYFCASSRTGSGGEKLFFGSGTQLSVL.

This clonotype has more than one count but fewer than ten. The chain couples TRBV7-3 to TRBJ2-3, with D uncertain. The V gene lost 3 bases and the J gene lost 2 bases, with 12 bases spanning the gap. The CDR3 is 15 amino acids. CDR1 is SGHTA, CDR2 FQGTGA, per germline. CDR3 sequence reads: CASSFVPGSTDTQYF. The CDR3 DNA is TGTGCCAGCAGCTTCGTTCCCGGGTCCACAGATACGCAGTATTTT.

In its sample, this clonotype was seen a few times. This chain joins TRBV20-1 and TRBJ2-5; D not certain. The CDR3 runs 12 residues. V was cut by 6 bases and J by 3 bases, with 11 bases left in between. Germline CDR1 and CDR2: DFQATT and SNEGSKA (reference sequence). The CDR3 is CSAALGEETQYF. The DNA of the CDR3 is TGCAGTGCGGCACTTGGGGAAGAGACCCAGTACTTC.

In its sample, this clonotype was seen many times. This sequence joins TRBV7-3 and TRBJ2-3; 10 nucleotides align to TRBD2. J was trimmed by 6 bases and V by 5 bases; bases with no gene match: 8. Germline V gives CDR1 SGHTA, CDR2 FQGTGA. This CDR3 is 15 amino acids long. CDR3 in amino acids: CASSPLAGARDTQYF. CDR3 nucleotides: TGTGCCAGCAGCCCCCTAGCGGGAGCGAGGGATACGCAGTATTTT. The entire variable domain, with the rest obtained from reference TRBV7-3 and TRBJ2-3, is as follows: GAGVSQTPSNKVTEKGKYVELRCDPISGHTALYWYRQSLGQGPEFLIYFQGTGAADDSGLPNDRFFAVRPEGSVSTLKIQRTERGDSAVYLCASSPLAGARDTQYFGPGTRLTVL.

This clonotype has a handful of counts. The V call is TRBV25-1, the J call TRBJ1-1, with a weak D call TRBD1 (5 bases). This CDR3 spans 14 amino acids. The germline V gene has CDR1 MGHDK and CDR2 SYGVNS. Between the trimmed V and J ends, which lost 3 bases and 6 bases, there was a span of 14 bases. The CDR3 region is CASSEQRGSAEAFF. CDR3 DNA sequence: TGTGCCAGCAGTGAGCAGAGGGGTTCGGCTGAAGCTTTCTTT.

This clonotype was detected ten times or more. The chain joins TRBV7-2 to TRBJ2-7, with 7 positions matching TRBD2. Germline CDR1 SGHTA, CDR2 FQGNSA. The CDR3 is made up of 14 amino acids. V lost 7 bases to trimming and J lost 0 bases; unmatched junction nucleotides: 6. CDR3 sequence (DNA): TGTGCCAGCACCCCTAGCGGTCGCTCCTACGAGCAGTACTTC. Protein product: CASTPSGRSYEQYF.

The J gene is TRBJ1-3, the V gene TRBV4-2; TRBD1 aligns across 8 bases. V lost 0 bases and J lost 2; bases outside the gene matches: 6. Per germline, CDR1 LGHNA and CDR2 YNFKEQ. The CDR3 contains 17 residues. The CDR3 coding sequence is TGTGCCAGCAGCCAAGATCCAGGGGGCAGGGCTGGAAACACCATATATTTT. This translates into CASSQDPGGRAGNTIYF.

This clonotype has just a few counts. The chain carries TRBV6-1 and TRBJ2-7; 7 nucleotides match TRBD2. The V gene's germline CDR1 is MNHNS and CDR2 SASEGT. CDR3 length: 14 residues. V was clipped by 6 bases and J by 4 bases; unmatched bases: 9. CDR3 protein: CASSPGEGWYEQYF. For the CDR3, the DNA is TGTGCCAGCAGCCCCGGGGAGGGCTGGTACGAGCAGTACTTC.

This clonotype has a count of ten or more. The rearrangement links TRBV4-2 to TRBJ2-1; 10 bases are shared with TRBD2. Germline CDR1 LGHNA, CDR2 YNFKEQ. CDR3 size: 15 residues. The ends lost 3 bases at V and 3 bases at J; junction bases unmatched: 2. The CDR3 nucleotides are TGTGCCAGCAGCCATACTAGCGGGGTCTACAATGAGCAGTTCTTC. Its translation: CASSHTSGVYNEQFF.

This clonotype has at least ten counts. The J gene is TRBJ2-3, the V gene TRBV7-2, with D perhaps TRBD2 (6 bases). This CDR3 is built from 15 residues. Germline loops: CDR1 SGHTA, CDR2 FQGNSA. V dropped 5 bases and J dropped 2 bases, with 14 bases sitting between them. DNA of the CDR3: TGTGCCAGCAGCAAACAGGCGGGGCCCACAGATACGCAGTATTTT. Encoded protein: CASSKQAGPTDTQYF.

This clonotype came up a few times. The V and J genes are TRBV20-1 and TRBJ2-1; 9 nucleotides line up with TRBD2. CDR1 DFQATT and CDR2 SNEGSKA come from the germline V gene (reference sequence). The CDR3 contains 14 residues. Trimming took 6 bases from V and 0 from J; bases not matched to a gene: 3. In nucleotides, the CDR3 is TGCAGTGCGCAGCGGGAGGCCTCCTACAATGAGCAGTTCTTC. It is translated as CSAQREASYNEQFF.

This clonotype appeared many times. This chain links TRBV2 with TRBJ2-7; D gene uncertain. V was shortened by 7 bases and J by 3 bases, with 1 base between the two germline ends. The germline gives CDR1 SNHLY, CDR2 FYNNEI. The CDR3 consists of 9 residues. CDR3 in amino acids: CASNYEQYF. CDR3 bases: TGTGCCAGCAACTACGAGCAGTACTTC.

The chain is built from TRBV7-8 and TRBJ2-7; D call uncertain. The length of the CDR3 is 13 residues. V shed 5 bases and J shed 6 bases, with 14 bases lying between them. The germline CDR1 and CDR2 sequences are SGHVS and FQNEAQ. As DNA, the CDR3 is TGTGCCAGCAGCCTCTCCACACCGGGCGAGCAGTACTTC. It yields the protein CASSLSTPGEQYF.

The CDR3 bases are TGCAGTGTGGGACTCTCTAGCACAGATACGCAGTATTTT. Translating gives CSVGLSSTDTQYF. The chain joins TRBV20-1 to TRBJ2-3; tentative D call: TRBD2 (6 bases). The V gene's germline CDR1 is DFQATT and CDR2 SNEGSKA (reference sequence). The CDR3 covers 13 residues. V dropped 7 bases and J dropped 0 bases, with 11 bases sitting between them.

This clonotype has just a few counts. The chain combines TRBV29-1 with TRBJ2-7; possibly TRBD1 for D (6 bases). This CDR3 contains 11 residues. Germline values: CDR1 SQVTM, CDR2 ANQGSEA. The V end lost 6 bases, the J end lost 6 bases, and 12 bases lay between the germline ends. The CDR3 loop is CSVTTGTEQYF. DNA of the CDR3: TGCAGCGTGACAACAGGGACCGAGCAGTACTTC.

This chain uses TRBV6-2 or TRBV6-3 with TRBJ1-5; D uncertain. The CDR3 is 15 amino acids. Germline V gene lookup returns CDR1 MNHEY and CDR2 SVGEGT. V was shortened by 4 bases and J by 7 bases, with 17 bases between the two germline ends. The CDR3 protein is CASSWGATGGQPQHF. The CDR3, as DNA: TGTGCCAGCAGTTGGGGAGCAACGGGAGGACAGCCCCAGCATTTT.